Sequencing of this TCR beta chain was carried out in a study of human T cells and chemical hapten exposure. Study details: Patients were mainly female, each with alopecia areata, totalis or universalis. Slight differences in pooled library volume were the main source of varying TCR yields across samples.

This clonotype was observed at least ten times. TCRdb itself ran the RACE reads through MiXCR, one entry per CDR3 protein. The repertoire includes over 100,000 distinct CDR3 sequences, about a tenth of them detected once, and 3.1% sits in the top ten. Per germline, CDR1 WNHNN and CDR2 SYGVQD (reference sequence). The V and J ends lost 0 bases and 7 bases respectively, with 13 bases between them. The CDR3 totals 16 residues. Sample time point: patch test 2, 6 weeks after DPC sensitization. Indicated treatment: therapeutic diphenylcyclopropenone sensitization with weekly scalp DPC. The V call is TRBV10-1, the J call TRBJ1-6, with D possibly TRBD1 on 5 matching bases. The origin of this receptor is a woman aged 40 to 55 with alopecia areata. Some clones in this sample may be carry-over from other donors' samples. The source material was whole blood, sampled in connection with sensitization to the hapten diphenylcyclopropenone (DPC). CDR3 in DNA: TGCGCCAGCAGTGAGTCGGACCCAGGGATGAATTCACCCCTCCACTTT. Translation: CASSESDPGMNSPLHF.